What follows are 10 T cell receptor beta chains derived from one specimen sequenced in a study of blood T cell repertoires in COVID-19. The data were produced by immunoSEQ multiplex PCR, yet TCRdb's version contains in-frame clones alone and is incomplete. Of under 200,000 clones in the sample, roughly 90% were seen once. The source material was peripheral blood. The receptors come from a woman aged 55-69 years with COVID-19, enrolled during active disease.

CDR3 residues: CASSQTGVVKNIQYF. The CDR3 nucleotides read TGTGCCAGCAGTCAGACAGGGGTGGTCAAAAACATTCAGTACTTC. The chain couples TRBV6-2 or TRBV6-3 to TRBJ2-4; the match to TRBD1 covers 8 bases. The germline V gene encodes CDR1 MNHEY and CDR2 SVGEGT. The junction had 6 bases not matched to a gene; V was cut back by 5 bases and J by 3 bases. This CDR3 has 15 residues.

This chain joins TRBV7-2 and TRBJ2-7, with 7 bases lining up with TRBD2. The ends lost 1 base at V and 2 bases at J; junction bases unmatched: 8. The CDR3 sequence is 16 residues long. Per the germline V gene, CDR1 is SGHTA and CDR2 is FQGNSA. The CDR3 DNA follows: TGTGCCAGCAGCTTAGACGGCGGCGGGAGTCCCTACGAGCAGTACTTC. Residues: CASSLDGGGSPYEQYF.

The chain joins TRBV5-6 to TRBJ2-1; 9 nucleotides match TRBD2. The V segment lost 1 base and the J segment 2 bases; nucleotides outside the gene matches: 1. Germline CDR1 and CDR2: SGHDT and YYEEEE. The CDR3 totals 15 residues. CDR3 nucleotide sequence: TGTGCCAGCAGCTTGTGGACTAGCGCCTACAATGAGCAGTTCTTC. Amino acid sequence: CASSLWTSAYNEQFF.

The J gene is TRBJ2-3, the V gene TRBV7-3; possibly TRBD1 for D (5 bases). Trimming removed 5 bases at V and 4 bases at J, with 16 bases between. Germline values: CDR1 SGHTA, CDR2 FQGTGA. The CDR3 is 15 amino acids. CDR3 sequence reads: CASSPILGVPDTQYF. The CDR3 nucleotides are TGTGCCAGCAGCCCAATCCTAGGGGTCCCAGATACGCAGTATTTT.

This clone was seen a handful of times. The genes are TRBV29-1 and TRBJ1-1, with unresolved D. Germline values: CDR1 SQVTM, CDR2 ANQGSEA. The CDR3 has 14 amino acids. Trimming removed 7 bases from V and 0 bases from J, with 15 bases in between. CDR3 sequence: CSASSGSMNTEAFF. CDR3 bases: TGCAGCGCTTCTTCCGGGAGTATGAACACTGAAGCTTTCTTT.

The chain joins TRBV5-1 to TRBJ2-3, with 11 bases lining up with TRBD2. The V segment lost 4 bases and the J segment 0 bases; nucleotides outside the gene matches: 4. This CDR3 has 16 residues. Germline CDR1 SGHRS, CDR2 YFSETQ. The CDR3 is CASSPGLAASTDTQYF. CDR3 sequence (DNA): TGCGCCAGCAGCCCGGGACTAGCGGCTAGCACAGATACGCAGTATTTT. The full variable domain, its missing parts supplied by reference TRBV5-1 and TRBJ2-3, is KAGVTQTPRYLIKTRGQQVTLSCSPISGHRSVSWYQQTPGQGLQFLFEYFSETQRNKGNFPGRFSGRQFSNSRSEMNVSTLELGDSALYLCASSPGLAASTDTQYFGPGTRLTVL.

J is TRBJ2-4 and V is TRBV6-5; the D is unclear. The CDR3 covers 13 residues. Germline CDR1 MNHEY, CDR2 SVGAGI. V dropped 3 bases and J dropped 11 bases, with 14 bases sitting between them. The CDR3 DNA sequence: TGTGCCAGCAGTTATTCGCGGTTAGATCTTCAGTACTTC. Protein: CASSYSRLDLQYF.

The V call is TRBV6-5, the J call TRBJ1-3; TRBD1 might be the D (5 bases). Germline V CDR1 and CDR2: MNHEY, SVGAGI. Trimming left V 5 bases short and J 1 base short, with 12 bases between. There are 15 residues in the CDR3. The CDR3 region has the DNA TGTGCCAGCAGTCGCTTAGGGGTTTCTGGAAACACCATATATTTT. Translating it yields CASSRLGVSGNTIYF.

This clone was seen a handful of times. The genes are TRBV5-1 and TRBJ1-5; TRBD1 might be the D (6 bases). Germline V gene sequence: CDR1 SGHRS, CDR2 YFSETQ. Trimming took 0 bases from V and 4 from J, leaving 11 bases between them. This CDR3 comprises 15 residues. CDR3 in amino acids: CASSLDPGANQPQHF. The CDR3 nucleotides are TGCGCCAGCAGCTTGGATCCAGGGGCAAATCAGCCCCAGCATTTT.

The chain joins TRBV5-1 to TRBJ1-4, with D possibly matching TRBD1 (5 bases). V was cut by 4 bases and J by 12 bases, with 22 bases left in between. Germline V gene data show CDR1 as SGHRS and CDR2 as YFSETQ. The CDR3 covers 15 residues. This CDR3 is CASSPREGVGRELFF. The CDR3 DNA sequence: TGCGCCAGCAGCCCCAGGGAAGGGGTAGGTCGAGAACTGTTTTTT.